These T cell receptor beta chains were read from a single sample in a study of identical twins. TCRdb passed the 5' RACE reads through MiXCR, listing each CDR3 protein once. The table records approximately 600,000 distinct CDR3 sequences, 7.1% of them present only once. These data are also associated with another study on yellow fever vaccine responses in identical twins.

Sequencing used PBMCs. These receptors were collected from a woman aged 18 to 35 in good health. Each CDR3 is given with its conserved first and last residue. D genes are given only for firm matches. Some rows have no size entry. The others give once, few or many, or a class for an expanded clone.

clone size	J gene	V gene	D gene	CDR3 DNA	CDR3 protein
few	TRBJ2-6	TRBV28	TRBD1	TGTGCCAGCAGTCAGGGGGCTCGATCTGGGGCCAACGTCCTGACTTTC	CASSQGARSGANVLTF
few	TRBJ1-4	TRBV10-3	TRBD1	TGTGCCATCAGTGGCGGACAGGGTGATGAAAAACTGTTTTTT	CAISGGQGDEKLFF
many	TRBJ2-7	TRBV20-1	-	TGCAGTGCGGGACCGACGGACTACGAGCAGTACTTC	CSAGPTDYEQYF
few	TRBJ2-1	TRBV20-1	TRBD2	TGCAGTGCTAGAGATAAGGGACTAGCCCAATCCTACAATGAGCAGTTCTTC	CSARDKGLAQSYNEQFF
-	TRBJ2-3	TRBV4-1	-	TGCGCCAGCAGCCAAGATGACAGCACAGATACGCAGTATTTT	CASSQDDSTDTQYF
many	TRBJ1-1	TRBV6-1	TRBD1	TGTGCCAGCAGTCGGACAGGCTTATTAATGAACACTGAAGCTTTCTTT	CASSRTGLLMNTEAFF
-	TRBJ2-5	TRBV24-1	TRBD2	TGTGCCACCAGTGACACGACTAGCGGAGGTAAAGAGACCCAGTACTTC	CATSDTTSGGKETQYF
few	TRBJ2-1	TRBV28	-	TGTGCCAGCAGCCCATTTGGCAGGACAGTCACTACAATTGAGCAGTTCTTC	CASSPFGRTVTTIEQFF
many	TRBJ1-1	TRBV12-3/TRBV12-4	-	TGTGCCAGCAGTCCGCAGGCAGTTAACACTGAAGCTTTCTTT	CASSPQAVNTEAFF
-	TRBJ2-1	TRBV3-1	-	TGTGCCAGCAGCCACCTCCAGGAGCAGTTCTTC	CASSHLQEQFF
few	TRBJ2-3	TRBV4-1	TRBD1	TGCGCCAGCAGCCAAGGCCTAGGGACAGGGGGCACAGATACGCAGTATTTT	CASSQGLGTGGTDTQYF
-	TRBJ2-5	TRBV29-1	TRBD2	TGCAGCGTGAGGGCGGGGGGGGAGACCCACTACTTC	CSVRAGGETHYF
once	TRBJ2-1	TRBV21-1	-	TGTGCCAGCAGCAAAAGCCGCAGGGGACAGGGGCCCATCAAAATCTACAATGAGCAGTTCTTC	CASSKSRRGQGPIKIYNEQFF
-	TRBJ2-1	TRBV2	TRBD2	TGTGCCAGCAGCAAACTAGCGGGAGGGGGTAATGAGCAGTTCTTC	CASSKLAGGGNEQFF
-	TRBJ1-1	TRBV6-4	-	TGTGCCAGCAGGGACGGACCGAACACTGAAGCTTTCTTT	CASRDGPNTEAFF
-	TRBJ2-4	TRBV11-2	TRBD2	TGTGCCAGCAGCTTTGAGTCGTCTAGCGGAGGAGCCAAAAACATTCAGTACTTC	CASSFESSSGGAKNIQYF
few	TRBJ1-1	TRBV11-1	-	TGTGCCAGCAGCTTAAAAAAGGGAATTGAAGCTTTCTTT	CASSLKKGIEAFF
-	TRBJ2-6	TRBV27	-	TGTGCCAGCACCCTCACAGGGTTAGCTCCTGGGGCCAACGTCCTGACTTTC	CASTLTGLAPGANVLTF
few	TRBJ1-2	TRBV29-1	-	TGCAGCGTTGAAGGGACAGCCTATGGCTACACCTTC	CSVEGTAYGYTF
-	TRBJ2-5	TRBV3-1	TRBD1	TGTGCCTCCTGCCAAGGGACAGGTGATCAAGAGACCCAGTACTTC	CASCQGTGDQETQYF
few	TRBJ2-5	TRBV15	-	TGTGCCACCAGCAGAGATCACGGGGGTTGGGAGACCCAGTACTTC	CATSRDHGGWETQYF
many	TRBJ2-5	TRBV3-1	TRBD2	TGTGCCAGCACGCAACTCAGGACTAGCGGGGGGGGTCATCAGTACTTC	CASTQLRTSGGGHQYF
few	TRBJ1-1	TRBV15	TRBD1	TGTGCCACCAGCAGTACGACAGGGCTTGTTGAAGCTTTCTTT	CATSSTTGLVEAFF
few	TRBJ2-5	TRBV28	-	TGTGCCAGCAGTTTAGGTGGACCGCAGGGGACCCAGTACTTC	CASSLGGPQGTQYF
-	TRBJ2-2	TRBV18	-	TGTGCCAGCTCACCACCCTCGAACACCGGGGAGCTGTTTTTT	CASSPPSNTGELFF
many	TRBJ2-5	TRBV7-7	TRBD2	TGTGCCAGCAGCGAAGTGGGACTAGTGGAGACCCAGTACTTC	CASSEVGLVETQYF
many	TRBJ1-5	TRBV19	-	TGTGCCAGTAGCCCCCGGACTGCCCTTTTTGGCAATCAGCCCCAGCATTTT	CASSPRTALFGNQPQHF
once	TRBJ2-2	TRBV7-6	-	TGTGCCAGCAGCTCCCCGCCGCGGTCCACCGGGGAGCTGTTTTTT	CASSSPPRSTGELFF
-	TRBJ1-2	TRBV28	-	TGTGCCAGCAGTCCAGACAGGCCGAAAACTAATGGCTACACCTTC	CASSPDRPKTNGYTF
many	TRBJ2-3	TRBV15	-	TGTGCCACCAGCAGGATGGATACGCAGTATTTT	CATSRMDTQYF
many	TRBJ2-2	TRBV15	-	TGTGCCACCAGCAGAGAGTTTTCTAGTCTTCCCGGGGAGCTGTTTTTT	CATSREFSSLPGELFF
-	TRBJ2-1	TRBV2	TRBD2	TGTGCCAGCAGTCGGGCTAGCGGGAGGTATGAGCAGTTCTTC	CASSRASGRYEQFF
few	TRBJ2-5	TRBV5-1	-	TGCGCCAGCAGCTTGTCTCAGGGGAAACAAGAGACCCAGTACTTC	CASSLSQGKQETQYF
few	TRBJ1-5	TRBV6-5	TRBD1	TGTGCCAGCAGTTACTCTGGACAGGGGGGCCCTCAGCCCCAGCATTTT	CASSYSGQGGPQPQHF
few	TRBJ1-2	TRBV29-1	-	TGCAGCGTTGTCTGGCGGGACTATGGCTACACCTTC	CSVVWRDYGYTF
-	TRBJ2-3	TRBV14	-	TGTGCCAGCAGCAACGGATTTAGCATCGGAGATACGCAGTATTTT	CASSNGFSIGDTQYF
few	TRBJ2-1	TRBV3-1	-	TGTGCCAGCAGCCAAGCGGAGCCACTTCGTCGCAATGAGCAGTTCTTC	CASSQAEPLRRNEQFF
many	TRBJ1-1	TRBV29-1	-	TGCAGCGTTGATGGCAGGGGCACTGAAGCTTTCTTT	CSVDGRGTEAFF
-	TRBJ2-3	TRBV24-1	TRBD2	TGTGCCACCAGTGATCTGACTAGCGGGAGACGGGTAGATACGCAGTATTTT	CATSDLTSGRRVDTQYF
few	TRBJ1-5	TRBV28	TRBD1	TGTGCCAGCAGTCCTCGGGGACAGATCAATCAGCCCCAGCATTTT	CASSPRGQINQPQHF
many	TRBJ1-1	TRBV4-1	-	TGCGCCAGCAGCCAATTTACAACTCGGGACACTGAAGCTTTCTTT	CASSQFTTRDTEAFF
-	TRBJ2-1	TRBV18	TRBD1	TGTGCCAGCTCACCACCGTGGTCAGGACAGGAGTACAATGAGCAGTTCTTC	CASSPPWSGQEYNEQFF
-	TRBJ1-6	TRBV7-9	-	TGTGCCAGCAGCGCTTGGGAGAATAATTCACCCCTCCACTTT	CASSAWENNSPLHF
many	TRBJ2-1	TRBV9	TRBD1	TGTGCCAGCAGCGTATCGGGGACAGCATACAATGAGCAGTTCTTC	CASSVSGTAYNEQFF
few	TRBJ2-1	TRBV20-1	TRBD2	TGCAGTGCTCAACTTGGCGGGAGGTACAATGAGCAGTTCTTC	CSAQLGGRYNEQFF
-	TRBJ2-7	TRBV7-8	-	TGTGCCAGCAGCCCCGCCCCTTACAGGAACTACGAGCAGTACTTC	CASSPAPYRNYEQYF
many	TRBJ1-1	TRBV7-8	-	TGTGCCAGCAGCTTCGAAGGGTATCGGGTGAACACTGAAGCTTTCTTT	CASSFEGYRVNTEAFF
many	TRBJ2-7	TRBV12-3/TRBV12-4	TRBD1	TGTGCCAGCAGCCTAATGGACAGGGGGCACGAGCAGTACTTC	CASSLMDRGHEQYF
few	TRBJ2-1	TRBV24-1	TRBD2	TGTGCCACCAGTGGGCCGGGACTAGCGGGAACCAGCTCCTACAATGAGCAGTTCTTC	CATSGPGLAGTSSYNEQFF
many	TRBJ2-1	TRBV12-3/TRBV12-4	-	TGTGCCAGCAGCCCTAGTGGGGGGCATACAGATGAGCAGTTCTTC	CASSPSGGHTDEQFF
few	TRBJ2-7	TRBV6-5	TRBD1	TGTGCCAGCAGTTACAAGACAGGGAATTGGGAGCAGTACTTC	CASSYKTGNWEQYF
few	TRBJ2-3	TRBV19	TRBD2	TGTGCCAGTAGTGTCCTAGCGGTTGCTGGGGATACGCAGTATTTT	CASSVLAVAGDTQYF
-	TRBJ2-1	TRBV20-1	TRBD2	TGCAGTGCGACCCAGACTAGCGGACGACACAATGAGCAGTTCTTC	CSATQTSGRHNEQFF
-	TRBJ2-1	TRBV20-1	TRBD2	TGCAGTGTTCCACCGGGACTAGCGAAAAATGAGCAGTTCTTC	CSVPPGLAKNEQFF
-	TRBJ2-7	TRBV2	TRBD1	TGTGCCAGCTCGGGAGGGGGACAGGGGCTCTACGAGCAGTACTTC	CASSGGGQGLYEQYF
few	TRBJ2-2	TRBV9	-	TGTGCCAGCAGCTCCAAAGGGCACGTATCCCCCGGGGAGCTGTTTTTT	CASSSKGHVSPGELFF